What follows is one T cell receptor beta chain and its context. Its antigen is as yet unknown. These data are taken from a study of blood T cells in healthy people across ages. Primers used in a second PCR of about 7 to 12 cycles were a sample-barcoded 5' primer and a J-beta primer mix. TCRdb passed the 5' RACE reads through MiXCR, listing each CDR3 protein once. The sample lists hundreds of thousands of distinct CDR3 sequences; 45% to 70% were seen once. Whole-study findings and limits: Roughly linear declines in TCR beta diversity per million T cells occurred with age. TCR beta diversity tracked closely with naive T cell percentage.

Deletions cut 4 bases from V and 1 base from J, with 10 bases between. This CDR3 is 13 amino acids long. Germline lookup yields CDR1 DFQATT and CDR2 SNEGSKA (reference sequence). The chain joins TRBV20-1 to TRBJ1-1, with D perhaps matching TRBD1 (5 bases). The source material was blood. This receptor was identified in a man aged 35-49 years in good health. Here the CDR3 reads CSATAGGNTEAFF. The CDR3 DNA sequence: TGCAGTGCTACAGCTGGGGGGAACACTGAAGCTTTCTTT.